This record looks at one T cell receptor (beta chain) sequence and its context. This clone is a singleton in its sample. Its binding antigen is unknown. Within one base of it there is no much larger clone, and no base qualities were kept. The data originate from a study of graft-versus-host responses after intestinal transplantation (dated by TCRdb to 2020 to 2022). General notes on the study: Multivisceral, liver-intestinal, or isolated intestinal transplants were received by the recipients. All recipients received anti-thymocyte globulin induction followed by maintenance tacrolimus and steroids for two to four years. Graft-versus-host and host-versus-graft alloreactive T cell clones were tracked in the graft, circulation and bone marrow after intestinal transplantation using bulk TCR-beta CDR3 sequencing. To identify alloreactive clones, pre-transplant mixed lymphocyte reaction products were sequenced and compared with unstimulated pre-transplant donor and recipient T cells. A cohort of roughly 25 intestinal transplant recipients, including one retransplant, was enrolled, and a few patients lacking pretransplant specimens were excluded. Donor T cell macrochimerism was defined as a peak of at least 4% donor T cells among recipient peripheral blood mononuclear cells. Rather than being sequenced by the commercial service, samples from a few later patients were sequenced in-house on an Illumina MiSeq and processed with MiXCR. Results and caveats for the whole study, not just this receptor: Conclusions were limited by the relatively low number and heterogeneity of intestinal transplant patients. GvH clones were found in recipient bone marrow, and some of the GvH clones appeared earlier in ileal mucosa or blood, which is consistent with an intestinal mucosal origin. Patients with donor T cell macrochimerism had high GvH to HvG T cell clonal ratios in their allografts. Peak levels of circulating GvH clones were associated with declines in HvG clones early after transplant.

Preparation of the library involved the immunoSEQ multiplex PCR assay. For most patients, genomic DNA was subjected to high-throughput TCR-beta CDR3 sequencing by Adaptive Biotechnologies. The authors processed their data as follows. TCR sequencing data were retrieved from Adaptive's ImmunoSEQ software for 15 to 20 patients, whereas a few other patients were processed with MiXCR and VDJtools. CDR3 nucleotide sequences shared between donor and recipient were removed because their origin could not be assigned. Alloreactive clones required at least 2-fold expansion over unstimulated cells and minimum CFSE-low frequency of 0.002% (template counts) or 0.001% (read counts). Clones were considered mappable if detected in sequenced pre-transplant spleen, lymph node, or MLR CFSE-low populations of the donor or recipient. Cumulative frequency of alloreactive clones was calculated as a percentage of all sequences weighted by copy number. The table comes from immuneACCESS by way of TCRdb, which keeps in-frame sequences with V and J called. Part of the clones is missing from these tables; in studies checked, under half for an unresolved V gene and the rest for unknown reasons. V, J and clone size are taken as reported in that table, and D and trimming were inferred from the DNA itself. The sample table holds nearly 45,000 clones, of which 75% to 95% were seen once. 3.5% to 5% of the sample comes from the top ten.

In the first month after transplant, blood samples were collected up to 4 times, and after that at least monthly when available. Reading the germline V gene gives CDR1 LGHNA and CDR2 YNFKEQ. V drops 1 base and J drops 0 bases, leaving 8 bases in between. The CDR3 measures 15 amino acids from cysteine to phenylalanine. The retained sequence is limited to the CDR3, 45 bases, with the frame set at the first base. The TCR sequence derives from a human patient who received an intestinal transplant, so some T cells may come from the graft donor. The rearranged chain carries TRBV4-2 and TRBJ2-3; the D segment might be TRBD1 or TRBD2, since each matches 5 bases. Sequenced here: PBMCs, sampled 524 days after transplant. The CDR3: CASSQVEGSTDTQYF. The sequenced DNA is TGTGCCAGCAGCCAAGTAGAGGGGAGCACAGATACGCAGTATTTT.